This TCR beta chain was captured in a study of blood T cells in healthy people across ages. Findings and caveats of the study: Diversity of TCR beta correlated strongly with naive T cell percentage. Naive CD4+ cells and diversity were both higher in long-lived donors than in aged donors.

This clonotype occurred many times. Its antigen is unidentified. Through a sample-barcoded 5' primer and a J-beta primer mix, a second PCR was run for roughly 7 to 12 cycles. A template-switch adaptor that had 12 random nucleotides put a tag on each cDNA molecule. TCRdb re-analysed the 5' RACE reads in MiXCR, keeping a single row per CDR3 protein. The data hold hundreds of thousands of distinct CDR3 sequences, with roughly 25% observed a single time. The CDR3 has 14 amino acids. The V gene lost 5 bases and the J gene lost 2 bases, with 15 bases spanning the gap. Germline V gives CDR1 DFQATT, CDR2 SNEGSKA (reference sequence). Separately, the same data were catalogued under a study of T cells of mothers and their children. That work contributes: With unrelated pairs as the comparison, related mother-child pairs had a slightly higher overlap that was not significant.

J is TRBJ1-1 and V is TRBV20-1; tentative D call: TRBD1 (6 bases). Sequenced input: blood. This clonotype was obtained from a boy between 10 and 17 years old in good health. The DNA of the CDR3 is TGCAGTGCTGTATCGGGACAAGTTAACACTGAAGCTTTCTTT. Amino acids: CSAVSGQVNTEAFF.